The 7 T cell receptor beta chains below all came from one sample that was sequenced in a study of shared clonotypes between healthy human individuals. Assay used: immunoSEQ multiplex PCR; TCRdb lists only in-frame clones, some missing. Counted here are millions of clones, 85% to 95% occurring once; the ten biggest clones make up roughly 0.13%. The sequenced sample consisted of naive CD4+ T cells sorted from blood. Subset given: CD45RA+ positively selected. The receptors derive from a man between 18 and 29 years old in good health.

This chain uses TRBV9 with TRBJ2-3; D remains unclear. Germline lookup yields CDR1 SGDLS and CDR2 YYNGEE. CDR3 length: 15 residues. V shed 0 bases and J shed 0 bases, with 8 bases lying between them. The CDR3 region has the DNA TGTGCCAGCAGCGTAGGGGTCCATAGCACAGATACGCAGTATTTT. Translating it yields CASSVGVHSTDTQYF.

This chain uses TRBV18 with TRBJ1-5; 7 nucleotides align to TRBD1. The CDR3 contains 15 residues. The V segment lost 3 bases and the J segment 4 bases; nucleotides outside the gene matches: 6. The germline CDR1 and CDR2 sequences are KGHSH and LQKENI. CDR3 loop: CASSPPGQINQPQHF. Written as DNA, the CDR3 is TGTGCCAGCTCACCGCCGGGACAGATAAATCAGCCCCAGCATTTT.

J is TRBJ2-7 and V is TRBV7-9; D remains unclear. The V end lost 1 base, the J end lost 0 bases, and 13 bases lay between the germline ends. This CDR3 spans 16 amino acids. Germline V gene data show CDR1 as SEHNR and CDR2 as FQNEAQ (reference sequence). The CDR3 sequence: CASSLVTPTGSYEQYF. The CDR3 DNA sequence: TGTGCCAGCAGCTTAGTCACTCCAACCGGCTCCTACGAGCAGTACTTC. Using reference TRBV7-9 and TRBJ2-7 for the parts outside the CDR3, the full variable domain is DTGVSQNPRHKITKRGQNVTFRCDPISEHNRLYWYRQTLGQGPEFLTYFQNEAQLEKSRLLSDRFSAERPKGSFSTLEIQRTEQGDSAMYLCASSLVTPTGSYEQYFGPGTRLTVT.

This clone was seen only a few times. The V call is TRBV28, the J call TRBJ1-5; a weak D match, TRBD1 (6 bases). The germline V gene encodes CDR1 MDHEN and CDR2 SYDVKM. This CDR3 region has 16 residues. The V end was cut by 6 bases, the J end by 3 bases, with 18 bases between. As DNA, the CDR3 is TGTGCCAGCAGCAGAACTCAAACAGGGTACAATCAGCCCCAGCATTTT. Translation gives CASSRTQTGYNQPQHF.

The chain links TRBV15 to TRBJ1-2, with unresolved D. Germline assignment: CDR1 LNHNV and CDR2 YYDKDF (reference sequence). Trimming left V 0 bases short and J 4 bases short, with 12 bases between. The CDR3 is made up of 15 amino acids. CDR3 sequence (DNA): TGTGCCACCAGCAGAGATACGCAAAAGACCTATGGCTACACCTTC. Its protein is CATSRDTQKTYGYTF.

With regard to this clone: Additional DNA sequences in this sample encode the identical CDR3. The rearrangement uses TRBV6-5 and TRBJ2-7, with D possibly matching TRBD2 (6 bases). Trimming took off 2 bases at V and 4 bases at J, with 15 bases between the two ends. The germline V gene has CDR1 MNHEY and CDR2 SVGAGI. CDR3 length: 15 amino acids. CDR3 protein: CASSYAGTGGYEQYF. In nucleotides, the CDR3 is TGTGCCAGCAGTTACGCCGGGACTGGAGGATACGAGCAGTACTTC.

The V and J genes are TRBV5-1 and TRBJ1-6, with D possibly matching TRBD1 (6 bases). The germline V gene encodes CDR1 SGHRS and CDR2 YFSETQ. CDR3 length: 14 residues. V was trimmed by 3 bases and J by 9 bases, leaving 13 bases between them. The CDR3 protein is CASSYSEGGSPLHF. The CDR3 region has the DNA TGCGCCAGCAGCTATTCCGAGGGGGGTTCACCCCTCCACTTT.